These 17 T cell receptor beta chains were all obtained from the same sample, sequenced in a study of blood T cell repertoires in COVID-19 (dated by TCRdb to 2018 to 2020). To prepare the library, the immunoSEQ multiplex PCR assay was applied. TCRdb stores this immuneACCESS table with in-frame sequences only. Part of the clones is absent; in the studies checked, under half of the shortfall reflects unresolved V genes, and no reason is known for the rest. This sample lists about 220,000 clones; approximately 82% were detected once. The ten largest clones take up 9.5% to 10% of the sample. Sequenced: peripheral blood. All receptors derive from a man in his fifties or sixties with active or convalescent COVID-19.

The chain joins TRBV13 to TRBJ1-6; 8 nucleotides align to TRBD1. The CDR3 contains 15 residues. The germline V gene has CDR1 PRHDT and CDR2 FYEKMQ (reference sequence). The ends lost 5 bases at V and 8 bases at J; junction bases unmatched: 8. CDR3 residues: CASSPADRDHSPLHF. DNA for the CDR3: TGTGCCAGCAGCCCGGCGGACAGGGACCATTCACCCCTCCACTTT.

The chain is built from TRBV6-2 or TRBV6-3 and TRBJ2-3; TRBD2 aligns across 14 bases. The CDR3 has 20 residues. V was pared by 6 bases and J by 0 bases, with 14 bases of the junction left unmatched. In germline, CDR1 is MNHEY, CDR2 SVGEGT. The CDR3, as DNA: TGTGCCAGCAGCTTCGGACTAGCGGGGGGAACGATCCCTAGCACAGATACGCAGTATTTT. It is translated as CASSFGLAGGTIPSTDTQYF.

V is TRBV5-5 and J is TRBJ2-1, with unresolved D. Germline CDR1 and CDR2: SGHKS and YYEKEE (reference sequence). With 1 base removed from V and 0 bases from J, the gap between germline ends came to 5 bases. This CDR3 comprises 14 residues. In DNA form, the CDR3 reads TGTGCCAGCAGCTTGACCTACTCCTACAATGAGCAGTTCTTC. Translating it yields CASSLTYSYNEQFF.

The chain combines TRBV5-6 with TRBJ1-2, with D unclear. V lost 4 bases, J lost 8 bases, and 9 bases lay in between. CDR3 length: 11 residues. Per the germline V gene, CDR1 is SGHDT and CDR2 is YYEEEE. In DNA, the CDR3 is TGTGCCAGCAGCGAGACTGGGGGCTACACCTTC. Translating gives CASSETGGYTF.

The chain couples TRBV6-5 to TRBJ2-5; 7 bases fit TRBD1. The V gene end was trimmed by 7 bases and the J gene end by 0 bases; junction bases not matched to a gene: 2. CDR1 and CDR2 from the germline V gene are MNHEY and SVGAGI. The length of the CDR3 is 13 residues. The CDR3 DNA is TGTGCCAGCACTGGGACAGACCAAGAGACCCAGTACTTC. It translates to CASTGTDQETQYF.

CDR3 residues: CASSLDLGGEQYF. The CDR3 coding sequence is TGTGCCAGCAGTTTAGACCTCGGAGGAGAGCAGTACTTC. The V gene is TRBV12-3 or TRBV12-4, the J gene TRBJ2-7, with D perhaps TRBD2 (5 bases). The V end was cut by 1 base, the J end by 7 bases, with 11 bases between. The CDR3 totals 13 residues.

The chain links TRBV10-3 to TRBJ2-7; perhaps TRBD2 as D (5 bases). CDR1 is ENHRY, CDR2 SYGVKD, per germline. There are 14 residues in the CDR3. V was clipped by 8 bases and J by 6 bases, with 20 bases between them. DNA for the CDR3: TGTGCCATCGCGCCCCCGGGGAGAAGTTTCGAGCAGTACTTC. It encodes CAIAPPGRSFEQYF.

This clone was observed a single time. The rearrangement links TRBV6-6 to TRBJ2-1; D may be TRBD2 (6 bases). CDR1 is MNHNY and CDR2 is SVGAGI in the germline V gene (reference sequence). V lost 8 bases and J lost 7, with 21 bases in between. The CDR3 loop spans 15 amino acids. CDR3 sequence: CASLRSSDLTNEQFF. The CDR3 DNA reads TGTGCCAGCCTAAGGTCTAGCGACCTGACGAATGAGCAGTTCTTC.

The CDR3 protein is CASSPGDTYNEQFF. DNA for the CDR3: TGTGCCAGCAGTCCCGGGGACACCTACAATGAGCAGTTCTTC. This sequence joins TRBV27 and TRBJ2-1, with a weak D call TRBD1 (6 bases). The germline gives CDR1 MNHEY, CDR2 SMNVEV (reference sequence). The ends were cut back, 5 bases at V and 2 bases at J, with 10 bases in the middle. The CDR3 spans 14 residues.

On this clone itself: Other DNA sequences in the sample encode the same CDR3. V and J are TRBV9 and TRBJ2-5, with D possibly TRBD2 on 6 matching bases. CDR1 is SGDLS and CDR2 is YYNGEE in the germline V gene. V lost 0 bases and J lost 2, with 8 bases in between. CDR3 length equals 14 residues. The CDR3 protein is CASSVGGTQETQYF. CDR3 bases: TGTGCCAGCAGCGTAGGCGGGACTCAAGAGACCCAGTACTTC.

The chain links TRBV29-1 to TRBJ1-2; 8 positions agree with TRBD1. V gave up 4 bases and J gave up 1 base; unmatched junction bases: 2. Germline CDR1 is SQVTM and CDR2 is ANQGSEA. The length of the CDR3 is 13 residues. CDR3 amino acids: CSVVGQGNYGYTF. The CDR3 DNA reads TGCAGCGTTGTAGGACAGGGTAACTATGGCTACACCTTC.

The chain joins TRBV7-2 to TRBJ2-3; D gene unclear. The CDR3 runs to 17 residues. Trimming cost V 0 bases and J 2 bases, with 15 bases left between them. Germline CDR1 reads SGHTA; CDR2 reads FQGNSA. CDR3 amino acids: CASSLAARGGSTDTQYF. The CDR3 DNA follows: TGTGCCAGCAGCTTAGCTGCCCGTGGCGGATCCACAGATACGCAGTATTTT. The whole variable domain, filled in from reference TRBV7-2 and TRBJ2-3, reads GAGVSQSPSNKVTEKGKDVELRCDPISGHTALYWYRQSLGQGLEFLIYFQGNSAPDKSGLPSDRFSAERTGGSVSTLTIQRTQQEDSAVYLCASSLAARGGSTDTQYFGPGTRLTVL.

The genes are TRBV27 and TRBJ2-3, with D possibly TRBD2 on 6 matching bases. Trimming stripped 2 bases from V and 3 bases from J, with 12 bases between. This CDR3 is built from 15 residues. Looked up from germline, CDR1 is MNHEY and CDR2 is SMNVEV (reference sequence). CDR3 sequence (DNA): TGTGCCAGCAGTTTACTGGGCGGGGTGACAGATACGCAGTATTTT. Translating gives CASSLLGGVTDTQYF.

The chain links TRBV4-1 to TRBJ1-1; D may be TRBD1 (6 bases). The CDR3 runs to 15 residues. The V and J ends lost 6 bases and 0 bases respectively, with 14 bases between them. Per the germline V gene, CDR1 is MGHRA and CDR2 is YSYEKL. The CDR3 bases are TGCGCCAGCAGTCGCCACAGGGTAATGAACACTGAAGCTTTCTTT. It specifies CASSRHRVMNTEAFF.

This clone came up a few times. The CDR3 loop reads CASSVGVSGNYEQYF. In DNA form, the CDR3 reads TGTGCCAGCAGCGTAGGGGTTAGCGGGAACTACGAGCAGTACTTC. The chain combines TRBV9 with TRBJ2-7, with TRBD2 matching 8 bases. Per germline, CDR1 SGDLS and CDR2 YYNGEE. J gave up 3 bases and V 0 bases, and 5 bases lay outside the gene matches. The CDR3 sequence is 15 residues long.

The rearrangement uses TRBV28 and TRBJ1-4; D ambiguous. Trimming removed 6 bases from V and 5 bases from J, with 13 bases in between. This CDR3 spans 14 amino acids. Per the germline V gene, CDR1 is MDHEN and CDR2 is SYDVKM. Written as DNA, the CDR3 is TGTGCCAGCAGGAGGGCGGCGGGGAATGAAAAACTGTTTTTT. It is translated as CASRRAAGNEKLFF.

This clone was found a few times. The sample holds other DNA sequences that translate to the same CDR3. The chain couples TRBV4-2 to TRBJ1-6; 9 positions match TRBD1. In germline, CDR1 is LGHNA, CDR2 YNFKEQ. Unmatched junction bases numbered 4, after V lost 0 bases and J lost 10 bases. This CDR3 comprises 15 residues. The CDR3 protein is CASSQDRDRASPLHF. CDR3 sequence (DNA): TGTGCCAGCAGCCAAGATCGGGACAGGGCCTCACCCCTCCACTTT.